A single sample gave rise to the 28 T cell receptor beta chains below, sequenced in a study of regulatory T cells in long-lasting Graves disease. Arm-PCR of CDR3 regions and iRepertoire HTBI primers were the basis on which TCR beta libraries were built. TCRdb reanalysed the multiplex PCR reads using MiXCR and keeps one entry per CDR3 protein. The data contain 620,000 or so distinct CDR3 sequences, about 15% of them singletons. Time point given: newly diagnosed GD, antithyroid drugs for less than 3 months. The TCR library was made from RNA extracted from PBMCs. This sample also appeared in a second study, on T cells in Graves' hyperthyroidism and ophthalmopathy.

Specimen: peripheral blood mononuclear cells (PBMCs), collected at new diagnosis, from a patient treated with antithyroid drugs. All receptors come from a woman aged 25 to 45 with Graves disease.

In this sample, this clonotype turned up many times. The CDR3 is CSVEDQIPGRSIYEQYF. The CDR3, as DNA: TGCAGCGTTGAAGACCAGATACCGGGACGGTCTATCTACGAGCAGTACTTC. The chain joins TRBV29-1 to TRBJ2-7; D possibly matches TRBD1 or TRBD2 (5 bases each). The CDR3 sequence is 17 residues long. V shed 0 bases and J shed 3 bases, with 21 bases lying between them. Germline loops: CDR1 SQVTM, CDR2 ANQGSEA.

This clonotype was recorded many times. V and J are TRBV6-1 and TRBJ2-7, with a possible D match to TRBD1 (5 bases). Trimming removed 8 bases from V and 6 bases from J, with 14 bases in between. Per germline, CDR1 MNHNS and CDR2 SASEGT. The CDR3 is 12 amino acids. CDR3 loop: CASGPQGPEQYF. The CDR3 coding sequence is TGTGCCAGCGGTCCTCAGGGCCCCGAGCAGTACTTC.

The chain combines TRBV3-1 with TRBJ2-3, with TRBD1 matching 11 bases. The CDR3 has 16 residues. Germline V gives CDR1 LGHDT, CDR2 YNNKEL (reference sequence). The trim removed 4 bases at V and 2 bases at J, leaving 5 bases unmatched. CDR3 coding DNA: TGTGCCAGCAGCCCCGGGACAGGGGGATTCACAGATACGCAGTATTTT. It yields the protein CASSPGTGGFTDTQYF.

V and J are TRBV18 and TRBJ1-2, with D possibly matching TRBD1 (5 bases). Germline V gene data show CDR1 as KGHSH and CDR2 as LQKENI. Trimming left V 2 bases short and J 4 bases short, with 11 bases between. CDR3 size: 14 residues. DNA for the CDR3: TGTGCCAGCTCACCATCCACAGGCCTCTATGGCTACACCTTC. Its protein is CASSPSTGLYGYTF.

This clonotype was seen ten or more times. This sequence joins TRBV27 and TRBJ1-5; tentative D call: TRBD1 (5 bases). V lost 2 bases and J lost 0, with 11 bases in between. From germline, CDR1 is MNHEY and CDR2 SMNVEV (reference sequence). The CDR3 spans 16 residues. CDR3 in amino acids: CASSLGGSYSNQPQHF. For the CDR3, the DNA is TGTGCCAGCAGTTTAGGGGGGAGCTATAGCAATCAGCCCCAGCATTTT.

This clonotype was picked up many times. The rearrangement uses TRBV12-3 or TRBV12-4 and TRBJ1-1, with D hard to call. V gave up 6 bases and J gave up 3 bases, with 8 bases separating them. The CDR3 runs 12 residues. The CDR3 is CASSPVDTEAFF. CDR3 nucleotide sequence: TGTGCCAGCAGCCCAGTCGACACTGAAGCTTTCTTT.

Ten or more counts support this clonotype. The chain carries TRBV6-1 and TRBJ2-7; no clear D gene. The V and J ends lost 2 bases and 0 bases respectively, with 11 bases between them. The CDR3 is made up of 15 amino acids. CDR1 and CDR2 (germline): MNHNS, SASEGT. CDR3: CASSEFSLSSYEQYF. The CDR3 DNA sequence: TGTGCCAGCAGTGAATTTAGTTTGTCCTCCTACGAGCAGTACTTC.

At least ten counts were recorded for this clonotype. V usage is TRBV6-1 and J usage is TRBJ1-1; D remains unclear. V was cut by 3 bases and J by 1 base, with 6 bases left in between. Germline assignment: CDR1 MNHNS and CDR2 SASEGT. The CDR3 is 13 residues long. For the CDR3, the DNA is TGTGCCAGCAGTGAGGCGGAGAACACTGAAGCTTTCTTT. The encoded protein is CASSEAENTEAFF.

This clonotype came up many times. The J gene is TRBJ2-2, the V gene TRBV19; D not resolved. Germline CDR1 is LNHDA and CDR2 is SQIVND (reference sequence). Trimming left V 3 bases short and J 5 bases short, with 7 bases between. This CDR3 contains 13 residues. The CDR3 region has the DNA TGTGCCAGTAGTATTGGTCATACCGGGGAGCTGTTTTTT. Translation: CASSIGHTGELFF.

This chain connects TRBV6-2 or TRBV6-3 to TRBJ2-5; 11 bases agree with TRBD1. CDR1 MNHEY and CDR2 SVGEGT come from the germline V gene. The CDR3 is 16 residues long. V dropped 5 bases and J dropped 1; count of bases not matched to a gene: 6. CDR3 amino acids: CASSHGTGGSQETQYF. CDR3 DNA: TGTGCCAGCAGTCATGGGACAGGGGGGAGCCAAGAGACCCAGTACTTC.

This clonotype was picked up many times. The chain links TRBV28 to TRBJ1-1; D unresolved. V was clipped by 3 bases and J by 0 bases, with 17 bases between them. The CDR3 contains 17 residues. The germline V gene has CDR1 MDHEN and CDR2 SYDVKM. The CDR3 sequence is CASSFGSVANMNTEAFF. DNA of the CDR3: TGTGCCAGCAGTTTTGGGTCGGTAGCAAACATGAACACTGAAGCTTTCTTT.

This clonotype was counted between two and nine times. This chain joins TRBV6-2 or TRBV6-3 and TRBJ2-2; 9 bases are a match to TRBD1. This CDR3 comprises 16 residues. Germline CDR1 is MNHEY and CDR2 is SVGEGT. V dropped 0 bases and J dropped 5; count of bases not matched to a gene: 4. The CDR3 DNA sequence: TGTGCCAGCAGTTACTCTTACAGGGGGCAAACCGGGGAGCTGTTTTTT. This codes for CASSYSYRGQTGELFF.

This clonotype was counted ten times or more. The chain uses TRBV12-3 or TRBV12-4 and TRBJ1-1; TRBD1 is a possible D gene (5 bases). Trimming shortened V by 3 bases and J by 4 bases, and 18 bases separated the two germline ends. The CDR3 is made up of 16 amino acids. The CDR3 protein is CASSFKGRIMATEAFF. The DNA for the CDR3 is TGTGCCAGCAGTTTTAAGGGACGAATAATGGCCACTGAAGCTTTCTTT.

This clonotype has a handful of counts. The chain employs TRBV29-1 and TRBJ1-4; D not resolved. This CDR3 comprises 13 residues. Germline CDR1 is SQVTM and CDR2 is ANQGSEA. Trimming took 4 bases from V and 8 from J, leaving 14 bases between them. DNA of the CDR3: TGCAGCGTTGCAATAAGAAGAGACGAAAAACTGTTTTTT. The encoded protein is CSVAIRRDEKLFF.

This clonotype came up a few times. The V gene is TRBV27, the J gene TRBJ1-6; the D gene is possibly TRBD1 (5 bases). Trimming removed 8 bases at V and 7 bases at J, with 9 bases between. The CDR3 consists of 12 residues. Germline V CDR1 and CDR2: MNHEY, SMNVEV (reference sequence). Here the CDR3 reads CASGTMNSPLHF. For the CDR3, the DNA is TGTGCCAGCGGGACCATGAATTCACCCCTCCACTTT.

The sample holds many counts of this clonotype. The rearrangement joins TRBV5-1 to TRBJ2-3, with D possibly TRBD1 on 5 matching bases. The V end was cut by 3 bases, the J end by 8 bases, with 13 bases between. CDR3 length equals 13 residues. Looked up from germline, CDR1 is SGHRS and CDR2 is YFSETQ. CDR3 sequence reads: CASSSPTQGTQYF. The CDR3 DNA sequence: TGCGCCAGCAGCTCCCCAACCCAGGGTACGCAGTATTTT.

This clonotype was seen many times. The chain has TRBV7-8 and TRBJ2-5; a weak D match, TRBD1 (5 bases). CDR3 size: 12 residues. The V gene lost 11 bases and the J gene lost 3 bases, with 13 bases spanning the gap. Germline CDR1 reads SGHVS; CDR2 reads FQNEAQ. CDR3 DNA: TGTGCCTGTTCCAGGGTCAAAGAGACCCAGTACTTC. Encoded protein: CACSRVKETQYF.

In the case of this clonotype: A read error is possible here, since a much larger clone lies one base away. The chain recombines TRBV2 with TRBJ1-3, with a possible D match to TRBD1 (5 bases). The ends were cut back, 10 bases at V and 4 bases at J, with 11 bases in the middle. The CDR3 is 12 residues long. Germline V gives CDR1 SNHLY, CDR2 FYNNEI. The CDR3 is CANGGPGNTIYF. CDR3 bases: TGTGCCAACGGGGGTCCAGGAAACACCATATATTTT.

The V and J genes are TRBV3-1 and TRBJ1-2; the D gene is possibly TRBD1 (5 bases). V was clipped by 10 bases and J by 1 base, with 10 bases between them. Germline V gene data show CDR1 as LGHDT and CDR2 as YNNKEL (reference sequence). CDR3 length: 12 amino acids. As DNA, the CDR3 is TGTGCCACTAGACAGATTAACTATGGCTACACCTTC. This gives the protein CATRQINYGYTF.

This clonotype was counted at least ten times. V usage is TRBV5-1 and J usage is TRBJ2-1, with 10 positions matching TRBD1. CDR3 length: 16 amino acids. Germline loops: CDR1 SGHRS, CDR2 YFSETQ. The junction had 3 bases not matched to a gene; V was cut back by 3 bases and J by 0 bases. This CDR3 is CASSWGQGSSYNEQFF. In DNA, the CDR3 is TGCGCCAGCAGCTGGGGACAGGGGAGCTCCTACAATGAGCAGTTCTTC. Full variable domain (outside the CDR3, taken from reference TRBV5-1 and TRBJ2-1): KAGVTQTPRYLIKTRGQQVTLSCSPISGHRSVSWYQQTPGQGLQFLFEYFSETQRNKGNFPGRFSGRQFSNSRSEMNVSTLELGDSALYLCASSWGQGSSYNEQFFGPGTRLTVL.

This clonotype was seen a few times. The V and J genes are TRBV7-3 and TRBJ2-7, with TRBD2 identical over 7 bases. The V gene end was trimmed by 1 base and the J gene end by 4 bases; junction bases not matched to a gene: 10. CDR1 SGHTA and CDR2 FQGTGA come from the germline V gene. This CDR3 is 16 amino acids long. This CDR3 is CASSLRAGAGWYEQYF. The CDR3 region has the DNA TGTGCCAGCAGCTTAAGGGCGGGAGCAGGTTGGTACGAGCAGTACTTC.

The V call is TRBV19, the J call TRBJ2-5, with D perhaps being TRBD1 or TRBD2 (7 bases each). Germline CDR1 and CDR2: LNHDA and SQIVND (reference sequence). This CDR3 comprises 16 residues. Trimming took off 4 bases at V and 11 bases at J, with 26 bases between the two ends. CDR3 protein: CASSTQYGTRGGEQYF. In DNA form, the CDR3 reads TGTGCCAGTAGTACCCAATACGGGACCAGGGGGGGTGAGCAGTACTTC.

This chain joins TRBV7-3 and TRBJ2-5; D possibly corresponds to TRBD1 (5 bases). The V end lost 4 bases, the J end lost 5 bases, and 14 bases lay between the germline ends. Per the germline V gene, CDR1 is SGHTA and CDR2 is FQGTGA. This CDR3 contains 14 residues. As DNA, the CDR3 is TGTGCCAGCAGCTACCTTCAGGGTTGGGAGACCCAGTACTTC. As protein: CASSYLQGWETQYF.

The genes are TRBV9 and TRBJ2-7; a weak D match, TRBD2 (6 bases). The germline V gene has CDR1 SGDLS and CDR2 YYNGEE. The germline V and J ends were trimmed by 3 bases and 5 bases, with 15 bases remaining between them. The CDR3 spans 14 residues. The CDR3 nucleotides read TGTGCCAGCAGCGGCGGTCGCCGGAGGGACGAGCAGTACTTC. Amino acids: CASSGGRRRDEQYF.

Only a few counts were recorded for this clonotype. CDR3 nucleotide sequence: TGTGCCAGCAGCTTGTCAAGCTTTACCGGGGAGCTGTTTTTT. Translating gives CASSLSSFTGELFF. This sequence joins TRBV7-3 and TRBJ2-2; no firm D call. The CDR3 is made up of 14 amino acids. Trimming took 3 bases from V and 5 from J, leaving 10 bases between them. CDR1 and CDR2 from the germline V gene are SGHTA and FQGTGA.

Concerning this clonotype: A much larger clone sits a single nucleotide away, making a read error possible. This CDR3 fails to terminate in the conserved phenylalanine or tryptophan, so it likely reflects a read error. This chain joins TRBV12-3 or TRBV12-4 and TRBJ2-3, with D perhaps TRBD1 (6 bases). Trimming stripped 3 bases from V and 7 bases from J, with 14 bases between. The CDR3 loop spans 14 amino acids. CDR3 residues: CASSFSGVVNTQYL. CDR3 bases: TGTGCCAGCAGTTTTTCAGGGGTAGTGAATACGCAGTATCTT.

The J gene is TRBJ1-1, the V gene TRBV3-1; the D is unclear. The germline V gene has CDR1 LGHDT and CDR2 YNNKEL (reference sequence). V lost 2 bases, J lost 1 base, and 11 bases lay in between. This CDR3 contains 15 residues. The CDR3 DNA follows: TGTGCCAGCAGCCAATTTAGACTGGGGAACACTGAAGCTTTCTTT. It is translated as CASSQFRLGNTEAFF. The entire variable domain, with the rest obtained from reference TRBV3-1 and TRBJ1-1, is as follows: DTAVSQTPKYLVTQMGNDKSIKCEQNLGHDTMYWYKQDSKKFLKIMFSYNNKELIINETVPNRFSPKSPDKAHLNLHINSLELGDSAVYFCASSQFRLGNTEAFFGQGTRLTVV.

At least ten counts were recorded for this clonotype. The chain uses TRBV7-2 and TRBJ1-1; D is unclear. Germline V gene lookup returns CDR1 SGHTA and CDR2 FQGNSA. This CDR3 has 14 amino acids. Trimming stripped 5 bases from V and 1 base from J, with 11 bases between. CDR3 nucleotides: TGTGCCAGCAGCACTCGGTCGGGGAACACTGAAGCTTTCTTT. Translation: CASSTRSGNTEAFF.